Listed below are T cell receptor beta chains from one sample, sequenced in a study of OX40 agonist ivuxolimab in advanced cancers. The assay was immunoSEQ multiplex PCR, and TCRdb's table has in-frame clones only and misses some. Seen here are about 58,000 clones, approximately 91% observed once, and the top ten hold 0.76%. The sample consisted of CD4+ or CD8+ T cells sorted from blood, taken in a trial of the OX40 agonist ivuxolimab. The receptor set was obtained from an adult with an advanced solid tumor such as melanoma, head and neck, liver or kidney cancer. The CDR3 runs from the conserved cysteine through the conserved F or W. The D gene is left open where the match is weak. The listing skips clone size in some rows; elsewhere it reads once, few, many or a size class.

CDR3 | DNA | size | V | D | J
CASSPGGGSSYEQYF | TGTGCCAGCAGCCCCGGGGGCGGGAGCTCCTACGAGCAGTACTTC | . | TRBV9 | . | TRBJ2-7
CASSEAGGGITGELFF | TGTGCCAGCAGTGAAGCTGGAGGGGGGATCACCGGGGAGCTGTTTTTT | . | TRBV6-1 | . | TRBJ2-2
CASSLSGTSYEQYF | TGTGCCAGCAGCTTATCCGGGACGTCCTACGAGCAGTACTTC | . | TRBV11-1 | . | TRBJ2-7
CASSLPTSGSFGEQFF | TGTGCCAGCAGCTTACCCACTAGCGGGAGTTTTGGTGAGCAGTTCTTC | . | TRBV7-9 | TRBD2 | TRBJ2-1
CSAVLAGGSVGTDTQYF | TGCAGCGCTGTACTAGCGGGAGGGAGTGTGGGCACAGATACGCAGTATTTT | . | TRBV29-1 | TRBD2 | TRBJ2-3
CASITRTSGSREQFF | TGTGCCAGCATCACCCGGACTAGCGGGAGTCGTGAGCAGTTCTTC | once | TRBV28 | TRBD2 | TRBJ2-1
CASSKDRAGEQYF | TGTGCCAGCAGCAAAGACAGGGCCGGCGAGCAGTACTTC | . | TRBV6-4 | TRBD1 | TRBJ2-7
CASRQLNTGELFF | TGCGCCAGCCGACAGCTTAACACCGGGGAGCTGTTTTTT | . | TRBV5-1 | . | TRBJ2-2
CASSERSTLTGELFF | TGTGCCAGCAGCGAGAGAAGTACTTTGACCGGGGAGCTGTTTTTT | . | TRBV9 | . | TRBJ2-2
CASYQGGGYNEQFF | TGTGCCAGCTACCAGGGAGGGGGTTACAATGAGCAGTTCTTC | . | TRBV21-1 | . | TRBJ2-1
CATSRGLTSSYEQYF | TGTGCCACCAGCAGAGGCCTAACCAGCAGCTACGAGCAGTACTTC | . | TRBV15 | . | TRBJ2-7
CASTDRFTDTQYF | TGTGCCAGCACGGACAGGTTCACAGATACGCAGTATTTT | . | TRBV27 | TRBD1 | TRBJ2-3
CASSLGQENQPQHF | TGTGCCAGTAGTTTGGGACAGGAAAATCAGCCCCAGCATTTT | . | TRBV19 | TRBD1 | TRBJ1-5
CASSLETAWEQYF | TGCGCCAGCAGCTTGGAGACGGCTTGGGAGCAGTACTTC | . | TRBV5-1 | . | TRBJ2-7